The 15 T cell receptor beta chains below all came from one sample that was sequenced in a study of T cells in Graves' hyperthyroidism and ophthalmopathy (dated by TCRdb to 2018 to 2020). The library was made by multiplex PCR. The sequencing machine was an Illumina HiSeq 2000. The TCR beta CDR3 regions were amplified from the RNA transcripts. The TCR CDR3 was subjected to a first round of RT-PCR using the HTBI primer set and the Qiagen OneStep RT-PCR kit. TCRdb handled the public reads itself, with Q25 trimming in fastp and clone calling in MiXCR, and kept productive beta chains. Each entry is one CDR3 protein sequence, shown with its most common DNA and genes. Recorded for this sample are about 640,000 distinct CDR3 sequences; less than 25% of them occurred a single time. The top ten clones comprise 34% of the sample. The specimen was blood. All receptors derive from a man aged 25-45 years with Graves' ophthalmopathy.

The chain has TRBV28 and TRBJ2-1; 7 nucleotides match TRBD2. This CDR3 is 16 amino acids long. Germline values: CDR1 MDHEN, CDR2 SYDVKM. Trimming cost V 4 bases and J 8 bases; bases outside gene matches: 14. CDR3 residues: CASSSVYGGRMYEQFF. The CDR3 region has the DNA TGTGCCAGCAGTTCCGTCTATGGCGGGAGAATGTATGAGCAGTTCTTC.

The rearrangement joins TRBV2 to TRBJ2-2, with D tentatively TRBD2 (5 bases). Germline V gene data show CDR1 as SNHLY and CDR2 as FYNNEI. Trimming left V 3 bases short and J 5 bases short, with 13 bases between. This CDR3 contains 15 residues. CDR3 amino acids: CASSERVGWTGELFF. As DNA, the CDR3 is TGTGCCAGCAGTGAGAGGGTGGGGTGGACCGGGGAGCTGTTTTTT.

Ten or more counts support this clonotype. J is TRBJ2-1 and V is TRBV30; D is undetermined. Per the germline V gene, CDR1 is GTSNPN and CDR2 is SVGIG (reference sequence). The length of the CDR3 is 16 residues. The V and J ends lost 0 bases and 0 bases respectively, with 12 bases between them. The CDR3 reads CAWSVPELSSYNEQFF. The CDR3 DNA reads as TGTGCCTGGAGTGTACCGGAGCTGAGCTCCTACAATGAGCAGTTCTTC.

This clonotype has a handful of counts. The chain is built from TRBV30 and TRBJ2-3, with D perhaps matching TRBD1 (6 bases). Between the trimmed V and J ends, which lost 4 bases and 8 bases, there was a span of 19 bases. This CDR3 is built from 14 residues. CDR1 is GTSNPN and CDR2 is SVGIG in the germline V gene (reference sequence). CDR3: CAWTVASGTTTQYF. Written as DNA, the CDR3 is TGTGCCTGGACCGTTGCTTCCGGGACAACTACGCAGTATTTT.

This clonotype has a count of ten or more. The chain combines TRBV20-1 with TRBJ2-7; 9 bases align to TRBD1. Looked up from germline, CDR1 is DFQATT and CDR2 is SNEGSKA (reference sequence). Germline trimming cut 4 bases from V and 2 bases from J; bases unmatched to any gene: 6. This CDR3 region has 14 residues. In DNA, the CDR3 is TGCAGTGCTACCGGACAGGGGTTAGCCTACGAGCAGTACTTC. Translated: CSATGQGLAYEQYF.

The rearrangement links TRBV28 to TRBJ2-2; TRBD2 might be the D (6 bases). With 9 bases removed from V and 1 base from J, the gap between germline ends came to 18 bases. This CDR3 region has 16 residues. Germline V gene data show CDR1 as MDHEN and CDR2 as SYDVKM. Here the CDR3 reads CASFFTSTLNTGELFF. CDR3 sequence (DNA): TGTGCCAGTTTTTTTACTAGCACCTTGAACACCGGGGAGCTGTTTTTT.

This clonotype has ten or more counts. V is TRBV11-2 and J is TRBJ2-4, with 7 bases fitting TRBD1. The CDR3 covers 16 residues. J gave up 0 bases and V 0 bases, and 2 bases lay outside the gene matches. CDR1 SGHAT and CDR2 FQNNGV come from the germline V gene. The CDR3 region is CASSLEGQLAKNIQYF. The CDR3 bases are TGTGCCAGCAGCTTAGAGGGACAGTTAGCCAAAAACATTCAGTACTTC.

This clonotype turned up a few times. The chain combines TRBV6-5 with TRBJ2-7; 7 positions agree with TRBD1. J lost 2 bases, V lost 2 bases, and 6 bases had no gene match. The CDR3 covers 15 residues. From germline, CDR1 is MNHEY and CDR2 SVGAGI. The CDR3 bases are TGTGCCAGCAGTTACAGGGGGCTATCGGCCTACGAGCAGTACTTC. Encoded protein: CASSYRGLSAYEQYF.

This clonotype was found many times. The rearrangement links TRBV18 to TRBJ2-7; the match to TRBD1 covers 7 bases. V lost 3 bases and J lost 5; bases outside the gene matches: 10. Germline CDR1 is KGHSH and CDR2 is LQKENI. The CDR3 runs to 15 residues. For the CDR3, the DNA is TGTGCCAGCTCACCTGCTTCAGGGGGAGACCACGAGCAGTACTTC. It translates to CASSPASGGDHEQYF.

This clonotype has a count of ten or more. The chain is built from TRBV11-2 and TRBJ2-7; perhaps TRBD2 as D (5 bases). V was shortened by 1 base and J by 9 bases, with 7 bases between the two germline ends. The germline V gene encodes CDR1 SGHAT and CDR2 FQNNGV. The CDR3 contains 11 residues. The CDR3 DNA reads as TGTGCCAGCAGCTTAGCTGGAGGGCAGTACTTC. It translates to CASSLAGGQYF.

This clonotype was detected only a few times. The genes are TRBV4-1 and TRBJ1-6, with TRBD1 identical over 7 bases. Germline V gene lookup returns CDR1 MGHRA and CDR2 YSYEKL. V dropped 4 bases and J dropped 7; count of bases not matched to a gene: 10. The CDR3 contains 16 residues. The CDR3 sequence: CASSRFTGEKNSPLHF. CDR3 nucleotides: TGCGCCAGCAGCCGATTCACAGGGGAGAAGAATTCACCCCTCCACTTT.

CDR3: CASSLSLSETQYF. In DNA form, the CDR3 reads TGTGCCAGCAGTTTATCCCTTTCGGAGACCCAGTACTTC. The V and J genes are TRBV27 and TRBJ2-5; D ambiguous. V shed 0 bases and J shed 5 bases, with 7 bases lying between them. Germline assignment: CDR1 MNHEY and CDR2 SMNVEV (reference sequence). The CDR3 is made up of 13 amino acids.

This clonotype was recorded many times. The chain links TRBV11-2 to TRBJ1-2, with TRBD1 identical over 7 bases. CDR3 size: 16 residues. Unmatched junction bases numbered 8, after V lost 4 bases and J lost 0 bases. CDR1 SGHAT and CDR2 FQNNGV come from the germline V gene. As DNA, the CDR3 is TGTGCCAGCAGCTCCCGGACAGGAGCTGCTAACTATGGCTACACCTTC. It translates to CASSSRTGAANYGYTF.

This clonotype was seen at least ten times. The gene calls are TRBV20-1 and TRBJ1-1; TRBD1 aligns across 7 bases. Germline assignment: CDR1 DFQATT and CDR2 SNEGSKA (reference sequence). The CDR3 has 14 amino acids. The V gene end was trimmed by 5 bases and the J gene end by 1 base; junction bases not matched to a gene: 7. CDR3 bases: TGCAGTGCTGCGGAAAACAGGGGGAACACTGAAGCTTTCTTT. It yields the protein CSAAENRGNTEAFF.

CDR3 DNA: TGTGCCACCCAAGGAGGTTACACCGGGGAGCTGTTTTTT. Translating gives CATQGGYTGELFF. This chain uses TRBV10-3 with TRBJ2-2, with D perhaps matching TRBD2 (5 bases). Trimming removed 10 bases at V and 3 bases at J, with 12 bases between. The CDR3 is 13 residues long. Germline loops: CDR1 ENHRY, CDR2 SYGVKD.